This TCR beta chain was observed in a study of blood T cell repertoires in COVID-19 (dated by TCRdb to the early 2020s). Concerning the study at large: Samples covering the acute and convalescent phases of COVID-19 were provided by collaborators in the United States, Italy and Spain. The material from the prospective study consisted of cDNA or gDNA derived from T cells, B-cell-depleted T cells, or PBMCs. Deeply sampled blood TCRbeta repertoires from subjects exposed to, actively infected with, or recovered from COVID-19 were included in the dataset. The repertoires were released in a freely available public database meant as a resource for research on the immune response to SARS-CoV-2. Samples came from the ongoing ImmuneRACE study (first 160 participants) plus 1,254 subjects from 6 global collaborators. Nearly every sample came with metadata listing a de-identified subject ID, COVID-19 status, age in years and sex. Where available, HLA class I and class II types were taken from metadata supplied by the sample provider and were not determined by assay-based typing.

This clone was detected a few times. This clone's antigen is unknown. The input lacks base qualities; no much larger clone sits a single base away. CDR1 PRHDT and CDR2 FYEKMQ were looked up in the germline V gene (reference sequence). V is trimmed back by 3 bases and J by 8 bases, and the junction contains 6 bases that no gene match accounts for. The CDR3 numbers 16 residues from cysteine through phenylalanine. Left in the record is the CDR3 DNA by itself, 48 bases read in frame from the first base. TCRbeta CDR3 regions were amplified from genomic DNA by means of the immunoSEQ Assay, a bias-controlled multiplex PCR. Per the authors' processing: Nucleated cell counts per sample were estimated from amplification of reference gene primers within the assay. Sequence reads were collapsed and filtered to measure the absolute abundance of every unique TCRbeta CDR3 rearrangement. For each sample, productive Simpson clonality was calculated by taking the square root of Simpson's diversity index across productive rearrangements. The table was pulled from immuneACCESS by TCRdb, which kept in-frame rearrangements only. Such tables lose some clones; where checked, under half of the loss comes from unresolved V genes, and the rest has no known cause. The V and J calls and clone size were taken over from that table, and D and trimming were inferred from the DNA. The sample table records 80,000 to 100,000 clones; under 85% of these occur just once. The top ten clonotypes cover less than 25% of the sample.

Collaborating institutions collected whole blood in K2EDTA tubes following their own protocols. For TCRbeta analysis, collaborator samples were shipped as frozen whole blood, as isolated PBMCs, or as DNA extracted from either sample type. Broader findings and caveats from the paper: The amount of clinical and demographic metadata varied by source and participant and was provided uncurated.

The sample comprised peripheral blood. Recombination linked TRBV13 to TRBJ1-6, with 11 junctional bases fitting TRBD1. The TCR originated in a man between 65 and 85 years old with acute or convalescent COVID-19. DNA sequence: TGTGCCAGCAGCTTGCCCGGGACAGGGGGTGATTCACCCCTCCACTTT. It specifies CASSLPGTGGDSPLHF.